The 27 T cell receptor beta chains below all came from one sample that was sequenced in a study of Graves' ophthalmopathy and Graves' hyperthyroidism. From RNA, the CDR3 regions of TCR beta chains were amplified and sequenced. The authors performed first-round RT-PCR with HTBI primers and then a second-round multiplex PCR. One entry per CDR3 protein, called by TCRdb with MiXCR from the multiplex PCR reads. The sample records about 400,000 distinct CDR3 sequences, 15% to 20% being singletons. Sequencing was performed on peripheral blood. Receptors were obtained from a woman aged 18-29 years with Graves' ophthalmopathy.

This clonotype occurred many times. This chain uses TRBV12-3 or TRBV12-4 with TRBJ2-5; the D is unclear. The CDR3 contains 10 residues. With 8 bases removed from V and 9 bases from J, the gap between germline ends came to 10 bases. CDR3 protein: CASGRSSQYF. CDR3 nucleotide sequence: TGTGCCAGCGGAAGGAGTTCCCAGTACTTC.

The table lists this clonotype with many counts. V gene TRBV12-3 or TRBV12-4 combines with J gene TRBJ1-5; D remains unclear. CDR3 length: 13 residues. The germline V and J ends were trimmed by 6 bases and 6 bases, with 12 bases remaining between them. In DNA, the CDR3 is TGTGCCAGCAGCCGTATGGTTCTTCAGCCCCAGCATTTT. It yields the protein CASSRMVLQPQHF.

This clonotype was detected many times. This sequence joins TRBV6-1 and TRBJ1-2; TRBD1 aligns across 9 bases. Germline CDR1 MNHNS, CDR2 SASEGT. The CDR3 extends over 15 amino acids. Trimming cost V 5 bases and J 8 bases; bases outside gene matches: 12. The CDR3 nucleotides are TGTGCCAGCAGTCCCCCGACAGGGGGAGTGAGGGGCTACACCTTC. This translates into CASSPPTGGVRGYTF.

This clonotype was found many times. The V gene is TRBV10-3, the J gene TRBJ2-7, with TRBD2 matching 10 bases. Germline loops: CDR1 ENHRY, CDR2 SYGVKD. Losses at the gene ends were 7 bases for V and 0 bases for J; bases not matched to a gene: 3. The CDR3 spans 14 residues. The CDR3 region is CAINPSGSSYEQYF. In nucleotides, the CDR3 is TGTGCCATCAACCCTAGCGGGAGCTCCTACGAGCAGTACTTC.

This clonotype was seen repeatedly, ten times or more. J is TRBJ1-5 and V is TRBV28, with 9 bases identical to TRBD1. The CDR3 has 14 amino acids. Trimming cost V 4 bases and J 5 bases; bases outside gene matches: 3. The germline V gene encodes CDR1 MDHEN and CDR2 SYDVKM. The CDR3 reads CASSWDREDQPQHF. CDR3 DNA sequence: TGTGCCAGCAGTTGGGACAGGGAGGATCAGCCCCAGCATTTT. Looking up the rest from reference TRBV28 and TRBJ1-5 gives the full variable domain: DVKVTQSSRYLVKRTGEKVFLECVQDMDHENMFWYRQDPGLGLRLIYFSYDVKMKEKGDIPEGYSVSREKKERFSLILESASTNQTSMYLCASSWDREDQPQHFGDGTRLSIL.

The table lists this clonotype with many counts. V is TRBV5-1 and J is TRBJ2-7; perhaps TRBD2 as D (5 bases). Germline V lookup: CDR1 SGHRS, CDR2 YFSETQ. Deletions cut 4 bases from V and 1 base from J, with 12 bases between. The CDR3 is made up of 14 amino acids. CDR3 coding DNA: TGCGCCAGCAGCCGAGGGAGCAGTTCCTACGAGCAGTACTTC. Translation: CASSRGSSSYEQYF. The whole variable domain, remainder taken from reference TRBV5-1 and TRBJ2-7, is KAGVTQTPRYLIKTRGQQVTLSCSPISGHRSVSWYQQTPGQGLQFLFEYFSETQRNKGNFPGRFSGRQFSNSRSEMNVSTLELGDSALYLCASSRGSSSYEQYFGPGTRLTVT.

This clonotype occurred many times. The chain recombines TRBV7-2 with TRBJ2-3; D is undetermined. Germline V CDR1 and CDR2: SGHTA, FQGNSA. The V end lost 0 bases, the J end lost 0 bases, and 7 bases lay between the germline ends. This CDR3 spans 15 amino acids. CDR3 region: CASSLAVSSTDTQYF. Written as DNA, the CDR3 is TGTGCCAGCAGCTTAGCGGTATCTAGCACAGATACGCAGTATTTT.

This clonotype was seen at least ten times. The J gene is TRBJ1-1, the V gene TRBV7-8; D is unresolved. Per germline, CDR1 SGHVS and CDR2 FQNEAQ. Trimming shortened V by 5 bases and J by 3 bases, and 16 bases separated the two germline ends. CDR3 length: 15 residues. CDR3 sequence (DNA): TGTGCCAGCAGCCCCCGAACCCTGATTTACACTGAAGCTTTCTTT. It translates to CASSPRTLIYTEAFF.

This clonotype turned up a few times. The rearrangement uses TRBV7-2 and TRBJ2-5; 7 bases align to TRBD2. The CDR3 is 16 residues long. V shed 4 bases and J 4 bases; nucleotides not matched to a gene: 12. CDR1 and CDR2 from the germline V gene are SGHTA and FQGNSA. CDR3 residues: CASSSQRAGVRETQYF. CDR3 nucleotide sequence: TGTGCCAGCAGCTCCCAACGCGCGGGAGTGCGAGAGACCCAGTACTTC.

V is TRBV30 and J is TRBJ2-2; D remains ambiguous. Germline V gene lookup returns CDR1 GTSNPN and CDR2 SVGIG (reference sequence). V was cut by 4 bases and J by 7 bases, with 7 bases left in between. This CDR3 is built from 11 residues. CDR3 sequence reads: CAWMGLGELFF. The CDR3 nucleotides are TGTGCCTGGATGGGCCTCGGGGAGCTGTTTTTT.

The chain uses TRBV6-2 or TRBV6-3 and TRBJ2-7; possibly TRBD1 or TRBD2 for D (5 bases each). The CDR3 has 18 amino acids. Germline V CDR1 and CDR2: MNHEY, SVGEGT. Trimming took 0 bases from V and 3 from J, leaving 21 bases between them. The CDR3 bases are TGTGCCAGCAGTTACTCGAGGGACGGAGGTGGGGGAAACTACGAGCAGTACTTC. Translated: CASSYSRDGGGGNYEQYF.

This clonotype has at least ten counts. The J gene is TRBJ2-7, the V gene TRBV6-1, with TRBD2 matching over 9 bases. Per germline, CDR1 MNHNS and CDR2 SASEGT. The CDR3 runs to 15 residues. The ends lost 5 bases at V and 4 bases at J; junction bases unmatched: 9. DNA of the CDR3: TGTGCCAGCAGTACAGAAGCGGGAGGTTTATACGAGCAGTACTTC. This gives the protein CASSTEAGGLYEQYF.

This clonotype was seen repeatedly, ten times or more. The chain employs TRBV7-9 and TRBJ1-6; D is ambiguous. The V end lost 4 bases, the J end lost 14 bases, and 9 bases lay between the germline ends. The CDR3 sequence is 11 residues long. Germline CDR1 SEHNR, CDR2 FQNEAQ (reference sequence). The CDR3 reads CASSSDITLHF. The CDR3 DNA follows: TGTGCCAGCAGCTCAGATATCACCCTCCACTTT.

This clonotype was counted many times. The chain uses TRBV5-1 and TRBJ1-1; 8 bases map to TRBD1. Germline V gives CDR1 SGHRS, CDR2 YFSETQ. The CDR3 sequence is 14 residues long. Unmatched junction bases numbered 4, after V lost 4 bases and J lost 2 bases. As DNA, the CDR3 is TGCGCCAGCAGCCCGACAGGGGTTAACACTGAAGCTTTCTTT. Its protein is CASSPTGVNTEAFF.

This clonotype has a count of ten or more. CDR3 sequence: CATSPGTGPKFYEQYF. CDR3 nucleotide sequence: TGTGCCACCTCCCCGGGGACAGGCCCCAAGTTTTACGAGCAGTACTTC. The genes are TRBV27 and TRBJ2-7; 8 positions agree with TRBD1. The V gene end was trimmed by 10 bases and the J gene end by 4 bases; junction bases not matched to a gene: 18. There are 16 residues in the CDR3. Germline loops: CDR1 MNHEY, CDR2 SMNVEV (reference sequence).

This clonotype was picked up many times. The V gene is TRBV12-3 or TRBV12-4, the J gene TRBJ1-1; a possible D gene is TRBD1 (5 bases). This CDR3 is built from 15 residues. Trimming took 6 bases from V and 0 from J, leaving 14 bases between them. The CDR3 region has the DNA TGTGCCAGCAGGGAAGACAGCAGCATGAACACTGAAGCTTTCTTT. Protein: CASREDSSMNTEAFF.

This clonotype was observed many times. V gene TRBV7-9 combines with J gene TRBJ1-5, with no clear D. The germline gives CDR1 SEHNR, CDR2 FQNEAQ (reference sequence). The CDR3 sequence is 14 residues long. The V end was cut by 3 bases, the J end by 3 bases, with 9 bases between. CDR3 sequence: CASSLLGNNQPQHF. The CDR3 bases are TGTGCCAGCAGCTTGTTGGGCAACAATCAGCCCCAGCATTTT.

The chain joins TRBV6-1 to TRBJ1-6; unclear D gene. V gave up 3 bases and J gave up 10 bases, with 16 bases separating them. CDR1 is MNHNS and CDR2 is SASEGT in the germline V gene. The CDR3 is 15 amino acids. The CDR3 protein is CASSDEQAFGSPLHF. CDR3 nucleotides: TGTGCCAGCAGTGATGAGCAGGCATTCGGATCACCCCTCCACTTT.

This clonotype was seen repeatedly, ten times or more. This chain links TRBV12-3 or TRBV12-4 with TRBJ1-5; D is possibly TRBD1 (5 bases). The V end was cut by 6 bases, the J end by 6 bases, with 15 bases between. This CDR3 spans 14 amino acids. The CDR3 reads CASSRGDVGQPQHF. In nucleotides, the CDR3 is TGTGCCAGCAGCAGAGGGGATGTGGGTCAGCCCCAGCATTTT.

This clonotype was recorded many times. This chain uses TRBV12-3 or TRBV12-4 with TRBJ1-1, with unresolved D. V gave up 7 bases and J gave up 3 bases, with 9 bases separating them. This CDR3 spans 12 amino acids. In nucleotides, the CDR3 is TGTGCCAGCAAGACACTTTACACTGAAGCTTTCTTT. Translated: CASKTLYTEAFF.

This clonotype occurred many times. The chain recombines TRBV28 with TRBJ1-1, with a possible D match to TRBD1 (5 bases). This CDR3 spans 14 amino acids. Trimming shortened V by 3 bases and J by 5 bases, and 13 bases separated the two germline ends. CDR1 and CDR2 (germline): MDHEN, SYDVKM. The CDR3 here is CASSFSRGATEAFF. CDR3 DNA sequence: TGTGCCAGCAGTTTTAGCCGCGGGGCTACTGAAGCTTTCTTT.

This clonotype occurred many times. This chain joins TRBV9 and TRBJ1-6, with a tentative D call TRBD1 (6 bases). This CDR3 spans 15 amino acids. Trimming cost V 5 bases and J 7 bases, with 16 bases left between them. CDR1 is SGDLS and CDR2 is YYNGEE in the germline V gene. The CDR3 DNA follows: TGTGCCAGCAGTCTGGACAGCACGGTCAATTCACCCCTCCACTTT. It yields the protein CASSLDSTVNSPLHF.

This clonotype was observed many times. The rearrangement links TRBV13 to TRBJ1-2, with a weak D call TRBD1 (6 bases). In germline, CDR1 is PRHDT, CDR2 FYEKMQ (reference sequence). This CDR3 contains 16 residues. Trimming took off 5 bases at V and 2 bases at J, with 18 bases between the two ends. Written as DNA, the CDR3 is TGTGCCAGCAGCCCCTCGGACAGCCGACCCAACTATGGCTACACCTTC. This codes for CASSPSDSRPNYGYTF.

This clonotype appeared many times. The genes are TRBV5-1 and TRBJ1-3; TRBD1 might be the D (6 bases). CDR3 length: 15 residues. V was trimmed by 3 bases and J by 0 bases, leaving 10 bases between them. The V gene's germline CDR1 is SGHRS and CDR2 YFSETQ. CDR3 in DNA: TGCGCCAGCAGCTCCGGGACATTCTCTGGAAACACCATATATTTT. Translation gives CASSSGTFSGNTIYF. Combining the CDR3 with reference TRBV5-1 and TRBJ1-3 gives the whole variable domain KAGVTQTPRYLIKTRGQQVTLSCSPISGHRSVSWYQQTPGQGLQFLFEYFSETQRNKGNFPGRFSGRQFSNSRSEMNVSTLELGDSALYLCASSSGTFSGNTIYFGEGSWLTVV.

This clonotype has at least ten counts. The chain combines TRBV6-2 or TRBV6-3 with TRBJ2-2; TRBD2 matches at 7 bases. CDR1 is MNHEY and CDR2 is SVGEGT in the germline V gene. With 7 bases clipped from V and 4 bases from J, the junction kept 3 bases outside the gene matches. The CDR3 contains 13 residues. CDR3 sequence (DNA): TGTGCCAGCAACTCGGGGGGCACCGGGGAGCTGTTTTTT. Its translation: CASNSGGTGELFF.

This clonotype was observed at least ten times. The chain couples TRBV28 to TRBJ1-3, with D tentatively TRBD1 (6 bases). Trimming pared 4 bases from V and 0 bases from J, leaving 13 bases between. The CDR3 is made up of 16 amino acids. Germline V gene sequence: CDR1 MDHEN, CDR2 SYDVKM. CDR3 sequence (DNA): TGTGCCAGCAGTTCCCCGAAGACAGGCTCTGGAAACACCATATATTTT. As protein: CASSSPKTGSGNTIYF.

This clonotype has a count of ten or more. The chain employs TRBV11-2 and TRBJ2-2; 9 bases agree with TRBD2. This CDR3 spans 17 amino acids. The V segment lost 5 bases and the J segment 8 bases; nucleotides outside the gene matches: 15. Germline V CDR1 and CDR2: SGHAT, FQNNGV. CDR3 in amino acids: CASSPEGLAGIAGELFF. In DNA form, the CDR3 reads TGTGCCAGCAGCCCAGAGGGCCTAGCGGGAATAGCTGGGGAGCTGTTTTTT.